This T cell receptor (beta chain) was found in a study of T cells expressing NK-cell markers. As for the study in general: Eight donors were sequenced, seven testing HCMV-seropositive and one testing seronegative.

The germline CDR1 and CDR2 sequences are DFQATT and SNEGSKA (reference sequence). The CDR3 is 16 amino acids. With the 5' RACE reads reprocessed, TCRdb shows one record per CDR3 protein and no DNA. The listing contains around 550,000 distinct CDR3 sequences. The receptor comes from a young man in good health. The J gene is TRBJ2-3, the V gene TRBV20-1; checking the TCRdb D call of TRBD2 is not possible without DNA. Input material: blood T cells: a sorted CD56 or NKG2C T cell subset, CD4+ or CD8+ T cells, or bulk PBMC T cells (not recorded which). Here the CDR3 reads CSARDLGAGGYVTQYF.